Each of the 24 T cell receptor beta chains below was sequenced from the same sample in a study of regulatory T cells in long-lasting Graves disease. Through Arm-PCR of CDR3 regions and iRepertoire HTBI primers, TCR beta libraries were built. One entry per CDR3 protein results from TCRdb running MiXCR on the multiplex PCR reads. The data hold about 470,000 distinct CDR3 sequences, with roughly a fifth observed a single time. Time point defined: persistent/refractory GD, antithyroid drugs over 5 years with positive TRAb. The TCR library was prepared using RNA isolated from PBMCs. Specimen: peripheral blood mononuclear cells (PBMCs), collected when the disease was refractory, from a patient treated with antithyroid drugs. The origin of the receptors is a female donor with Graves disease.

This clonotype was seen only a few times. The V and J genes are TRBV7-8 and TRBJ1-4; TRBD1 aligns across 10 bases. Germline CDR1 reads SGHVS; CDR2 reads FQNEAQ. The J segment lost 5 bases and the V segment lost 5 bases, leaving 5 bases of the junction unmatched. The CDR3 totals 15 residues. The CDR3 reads CASSLWDRGNEKLFF. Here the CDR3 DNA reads TGTGCCAGCAGCCTATGGGACAGGGGAAATGAAAAACTGTTTTTT.

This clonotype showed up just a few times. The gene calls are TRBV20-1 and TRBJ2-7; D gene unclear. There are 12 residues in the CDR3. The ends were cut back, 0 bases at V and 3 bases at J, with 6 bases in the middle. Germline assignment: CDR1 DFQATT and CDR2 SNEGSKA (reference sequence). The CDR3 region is CSAREWDYEQYF. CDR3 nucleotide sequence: TGCAGTGCTAGAGAATGGGACTACGAGCAGTACTTC.

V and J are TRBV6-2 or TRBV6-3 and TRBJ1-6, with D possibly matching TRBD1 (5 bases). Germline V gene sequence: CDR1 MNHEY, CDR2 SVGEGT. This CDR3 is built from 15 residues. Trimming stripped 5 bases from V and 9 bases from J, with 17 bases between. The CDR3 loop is CASSEAGLASSPLHF. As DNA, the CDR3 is TGTGCCAGCAGTGAAGCGGGACTCGCCTCTTCACCCCTCCACTTT.

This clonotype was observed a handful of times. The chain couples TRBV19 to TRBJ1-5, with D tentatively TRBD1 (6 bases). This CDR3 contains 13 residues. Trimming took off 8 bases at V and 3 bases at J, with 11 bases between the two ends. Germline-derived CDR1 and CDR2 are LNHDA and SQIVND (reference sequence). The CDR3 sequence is CASRQDNNQPQHF. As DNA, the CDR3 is TGTGCCAGTCGACAGGACAACAATCAGCCCCAGCATTTT.

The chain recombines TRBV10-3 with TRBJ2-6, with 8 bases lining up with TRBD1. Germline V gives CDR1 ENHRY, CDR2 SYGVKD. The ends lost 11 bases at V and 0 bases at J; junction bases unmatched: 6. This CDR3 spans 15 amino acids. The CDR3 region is CASGQAHSGANVLTF. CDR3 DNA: TGTGCCTCGGGACAGGCCCACTCTGGGGCCAACGTCCTGACTTTC.

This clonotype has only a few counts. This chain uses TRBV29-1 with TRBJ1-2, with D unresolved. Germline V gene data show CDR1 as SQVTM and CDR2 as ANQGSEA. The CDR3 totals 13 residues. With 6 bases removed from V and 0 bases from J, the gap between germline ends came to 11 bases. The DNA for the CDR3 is TGCAGCGTAGAACAGTTCTCTAACTATGGCTACACCTTC. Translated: CSVEQFSNYGYTF. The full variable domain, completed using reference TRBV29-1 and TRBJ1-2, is SAVISQKPSRDICQRGTSLTIQCQVDSQVTMMFWYRQQPGQSLTLIATANQGSEATYESGFVIDKFPISRPNLTFSTLTVSNMSPEDSSIYLCSVEQFSNYGYTFGSGTRLTVV.

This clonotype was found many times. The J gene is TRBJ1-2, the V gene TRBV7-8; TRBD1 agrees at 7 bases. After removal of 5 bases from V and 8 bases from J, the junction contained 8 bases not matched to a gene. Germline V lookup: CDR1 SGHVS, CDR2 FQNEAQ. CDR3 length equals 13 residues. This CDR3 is CASSTGQARGYTF. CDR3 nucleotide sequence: TGTGCCAGCAGCACCGGACAGGCGAGGGGCTACACCTTC. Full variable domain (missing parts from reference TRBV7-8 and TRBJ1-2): GAGVSQSPRYKVAKRGQDVALRCDPISGHVSLFWYQQALGQGPEFLTYFQNEAQLDKSGLPSDRFFAERPEGSVSTLKIQRTQQEDSAVYLCASSTGQARGYTFGSGTRLTVV.

CDR3 amino acids: CASTPWGGSGTNVLTF. The CDR3 nucleotides are TGTGCCAGCACCCCGTGGGGGGGATCCGGGACCAACGTCCTGACTTTC. The chain recombines TRBV27 with TRBJ2-6; 7 nucleotides match TRBD2. Germline lookup yields CDR1 MNHEY and CDR2 SMNVEV (reference sequence). V shed 7 bases and J 8 bases; nucleotides not matched to a gene: 14. CDR3 length: 16 residues.

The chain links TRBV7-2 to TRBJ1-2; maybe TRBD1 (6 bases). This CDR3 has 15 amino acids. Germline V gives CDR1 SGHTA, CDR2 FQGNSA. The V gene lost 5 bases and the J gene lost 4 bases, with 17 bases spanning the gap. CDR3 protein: CASSRWARGAYGYTF. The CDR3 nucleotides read TGTGCCAGCAGCCGATGGGCTCGGGGGGCCTATGGCTACACCTTC.

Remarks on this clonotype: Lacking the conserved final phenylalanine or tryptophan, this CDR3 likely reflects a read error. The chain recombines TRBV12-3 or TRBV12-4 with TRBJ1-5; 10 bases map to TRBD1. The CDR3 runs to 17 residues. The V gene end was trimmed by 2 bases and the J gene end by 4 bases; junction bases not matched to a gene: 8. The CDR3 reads CASSLSRDRGLNQPQHS. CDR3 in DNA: TGTGCCAGCAGTTTAAGTCGGGACAGGGGACTGAATCAGCCCCAGCATTCT.

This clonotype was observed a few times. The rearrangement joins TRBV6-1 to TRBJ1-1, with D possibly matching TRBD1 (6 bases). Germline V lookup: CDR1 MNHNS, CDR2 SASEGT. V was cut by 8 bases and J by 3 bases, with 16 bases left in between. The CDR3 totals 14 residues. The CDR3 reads CASGEGERYTEAFF. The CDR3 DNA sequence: TGTGCCAGCGGGGAGGGGGAGCGATACACTGAAGCTTTCTTT.

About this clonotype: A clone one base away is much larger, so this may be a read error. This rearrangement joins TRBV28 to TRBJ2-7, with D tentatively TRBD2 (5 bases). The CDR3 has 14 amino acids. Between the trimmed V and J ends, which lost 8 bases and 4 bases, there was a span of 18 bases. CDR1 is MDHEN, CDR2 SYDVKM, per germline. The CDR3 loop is CASRLARVDYEQYF. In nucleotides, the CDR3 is TGTGCCAGCCGGTTGGCGAGGGTGGATTACGAGCAGTACTTC.

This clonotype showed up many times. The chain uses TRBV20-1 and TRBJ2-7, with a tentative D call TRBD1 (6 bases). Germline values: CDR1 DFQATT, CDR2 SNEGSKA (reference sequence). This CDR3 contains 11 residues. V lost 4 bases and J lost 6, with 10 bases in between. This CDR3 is CSAIDRFEQYF. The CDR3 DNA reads TGCAGTGCTATAGACAGGTTCGAGCAGTACTTC.

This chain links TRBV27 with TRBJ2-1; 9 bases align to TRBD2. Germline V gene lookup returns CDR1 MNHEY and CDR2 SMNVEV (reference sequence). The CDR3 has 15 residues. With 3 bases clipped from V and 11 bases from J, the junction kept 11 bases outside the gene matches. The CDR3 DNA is TGTGCCAGCAGTTTTCGGCGGGAGGGCCGGTTTAAGCAGTTCTTC. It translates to CASSFRREGRFKQFF.

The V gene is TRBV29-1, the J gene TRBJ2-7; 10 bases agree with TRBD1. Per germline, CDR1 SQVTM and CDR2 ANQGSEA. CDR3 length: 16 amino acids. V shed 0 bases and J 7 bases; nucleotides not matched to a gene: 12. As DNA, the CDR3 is TGCAGCGTTGAAGATCAAGAGACAGGGGGCTCCTTTGAGCAGTACTTC. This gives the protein CSVEDQETGGSFEQYF.

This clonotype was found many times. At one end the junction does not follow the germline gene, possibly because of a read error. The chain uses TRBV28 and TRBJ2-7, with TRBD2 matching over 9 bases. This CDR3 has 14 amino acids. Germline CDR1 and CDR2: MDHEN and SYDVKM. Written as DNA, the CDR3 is TGTGCCTCCCGGAGGGGAGCGGGAGGCTACGGGCAGTACTTC. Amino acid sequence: CASRRGAGGYGQYF.

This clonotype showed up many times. CDR3 protein: CASSYLGTGGNGYTF. DNA for the CDR3: TGTGCCAGCAGTTACTTAGGGACAGGGGGCAATGGCTACACCTTC. The chain links TRBV6-9 to TRBJ1-2; 12 bases are shared with TRBD1. The germline V gene encodes CDR1 MNHGY and CDR2 SVAAGI. Trimming at V came to 3 bases and at J to 6 bases, leaving 5 bases not matched to a gene. The CDR3 is 15 amino acids.

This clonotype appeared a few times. The DNA for the CDR3 is TGTGCCAGCAGCTTAGACCAGGGGGCCAATAATGAAAAACTGTTTTTT. Its translation is CASSLDQGANNEKLFF. This chain links TRBV7-9 with TRBJ1-4; TRBD1 matches 8 bases. The CDR3 has 16 amino acids. CDR1 SEHNR and CDR2 FQNEAQ come from the germline V gene (reference sequence). V lost 1 base, J lost 4 bases, and 5 bases stayed unmatched.

The CDR3 loop reads CASSPPGGTGVSGYTF. The CDR3 nucleotides are TGTGCCAGCAGTCCACCGGGCGGGACAGGGGTATCTGGCTACACCTTC. The V and J genes are TRBV28 and TRBJ1-2; 10 bases are shared with TRBD1. Germline CDR1 reads MDHEN; CDR2 reads SYDVKM. After removal of 5 bases from V and 7 bases from J, the junction contained 13 bases not matched to a gene. The CDR3 contains 16 residues.

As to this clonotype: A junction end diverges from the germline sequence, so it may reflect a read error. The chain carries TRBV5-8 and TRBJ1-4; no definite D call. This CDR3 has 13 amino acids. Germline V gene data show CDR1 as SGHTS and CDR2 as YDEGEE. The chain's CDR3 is CASSAMEGENLFF. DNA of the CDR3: TGTGCCAGCAGCGCGATGGAGGGTGAAAACCTGTTTTTT.

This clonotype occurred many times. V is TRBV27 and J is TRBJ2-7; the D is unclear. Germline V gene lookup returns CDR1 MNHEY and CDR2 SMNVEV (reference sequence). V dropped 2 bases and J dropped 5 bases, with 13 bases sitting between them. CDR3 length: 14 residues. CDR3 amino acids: CASSLVSPEDEQYF. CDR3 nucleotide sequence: TGTGCCAGCAGTTTAGTCTCGCCAGAGGACGAGCAGTACTTC.

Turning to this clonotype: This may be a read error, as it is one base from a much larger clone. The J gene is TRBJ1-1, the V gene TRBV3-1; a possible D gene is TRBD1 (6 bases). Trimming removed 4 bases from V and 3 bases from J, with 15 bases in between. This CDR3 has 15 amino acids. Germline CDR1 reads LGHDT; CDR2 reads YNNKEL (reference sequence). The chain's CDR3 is CASSRKYRVDTEAFF. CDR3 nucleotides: TGTGCCAGCAGCCGGAAGTACAGGGTGGACACTGAAGCTTTCTTT.

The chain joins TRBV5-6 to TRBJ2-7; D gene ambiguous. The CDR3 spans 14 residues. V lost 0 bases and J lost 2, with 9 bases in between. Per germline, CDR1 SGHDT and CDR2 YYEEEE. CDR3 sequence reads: CASSLVTETYEQYF. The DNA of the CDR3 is TGTGCCAGCAGCTTGGTCACGGAGACCTACGAGCAGTACTTC.

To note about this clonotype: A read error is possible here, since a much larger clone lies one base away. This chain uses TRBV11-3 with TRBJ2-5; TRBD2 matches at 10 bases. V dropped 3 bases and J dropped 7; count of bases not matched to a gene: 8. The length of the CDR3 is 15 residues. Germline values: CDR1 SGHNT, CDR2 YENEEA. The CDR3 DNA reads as TGTGCCAGCAGCTTTGAGAGCGGGAGGGCCAGGACCCAGTACTTC. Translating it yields CASSFESGRARTQYF.